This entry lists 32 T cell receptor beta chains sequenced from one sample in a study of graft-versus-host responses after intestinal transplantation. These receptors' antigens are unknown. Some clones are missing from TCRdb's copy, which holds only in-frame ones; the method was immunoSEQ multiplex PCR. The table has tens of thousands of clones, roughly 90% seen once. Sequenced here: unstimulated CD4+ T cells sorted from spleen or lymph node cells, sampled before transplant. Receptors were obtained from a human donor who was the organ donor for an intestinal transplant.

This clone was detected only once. The CDR3 loop is CASSLLAGANEQFF. DNA for the CDR3: TGTGCCAGCAGCCTTCTAGCGGGAGCAAACGAGCAGTTCTTC. The chain has TRBV14 and TRBJ2-1, with TRBD2 matching 10 bases. Germline-derived CDR1 and CDR2 are SGHDN and FVKESK. This CDR3 spans 14 amino acids. The trim removed 4 bases at V and 10 bases at J, leaving 7 bases unmatched.

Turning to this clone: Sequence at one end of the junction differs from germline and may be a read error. The CDR3 is CASSLRLTSASKDTQYF. Written as DNA, the CDR3 is TGTGCCAGCAGCCTGAGACTTACTAGCGCCAGCAAAGATACGCAGTATTTT. The rearrangement uses TRBV5-6 and TRBJ2-3; 7 nucleotides match TRBD2. In germline, CDR1 is SGHDT, CDR2 YYEEEE. This CDR3 is 17 amino acids long. Filled out from reference TRBV5-6 and TRBJ2-3, the complete variable domain reads DAGVTQSPTHLIKTRGQQVTLRCSPKSGHDTVSWYQQALGQGPQFIFQYYEEEERQRGNFPDRFSGHQFPNYSSELNVNALLLGDSALYLCASSLRLTSASKDTQYFGPGTRLTVL.

The CDR3 protein is CASSQEGGRTGANVLTF. Here the CDR3 DNA reads TGTGCCAGCAGCCAAGAAGGGGGACGAACCGGGGCCAACGTCCTGACTTTC. The chain joins TRBV14 to TRBJ2-6; tentatively, D is TRBD1 (6 bases). This CDR3 comprises 17 residues. The V and J ends lost 0 bases and 4 bases respectively, with 13 bases between them. The germline V gene has CDR1 SGHDN and CDR2 FVKESK. Full variable domain (missing parts from reference TRBV14 and TRBJ2-6): EAGVTQFPSHSVIEKGQTVTLRCDPISGHDNLYWYRRVMGKEIKFLLHFVKESKQDESGMPNNRFLAERTGGTYSTLKVQPAELEDSGVYFCASSQEGGRTGANVLTFGAGSRLTVL.

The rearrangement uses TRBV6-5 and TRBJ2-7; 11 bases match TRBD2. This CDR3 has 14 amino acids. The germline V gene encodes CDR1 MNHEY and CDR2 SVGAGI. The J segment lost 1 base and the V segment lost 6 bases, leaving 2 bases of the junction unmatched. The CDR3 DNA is TGTGCCAGCAGCGGGACTAGCGGATCCTACGAGCAGTACTTC. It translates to CASSGTSGSYEQYF.

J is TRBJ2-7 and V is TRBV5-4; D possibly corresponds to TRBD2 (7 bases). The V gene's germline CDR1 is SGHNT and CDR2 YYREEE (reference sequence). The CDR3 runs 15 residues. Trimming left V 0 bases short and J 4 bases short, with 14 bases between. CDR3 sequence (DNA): TGTGCCAGCAGCTTGGGCGGGGGCCCCGGGTACGAGCAGTACTTC. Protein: CASSLGGGPGYEQYF.

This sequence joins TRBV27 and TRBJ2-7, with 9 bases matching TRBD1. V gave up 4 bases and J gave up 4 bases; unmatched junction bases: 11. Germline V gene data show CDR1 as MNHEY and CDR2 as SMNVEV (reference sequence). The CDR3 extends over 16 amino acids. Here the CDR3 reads CASSYKPQGQGYEQYF. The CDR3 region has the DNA TGTGCCAGCAGTTACAAGCCTCAGGGACAGGGATACGAGCAGTACTTC.

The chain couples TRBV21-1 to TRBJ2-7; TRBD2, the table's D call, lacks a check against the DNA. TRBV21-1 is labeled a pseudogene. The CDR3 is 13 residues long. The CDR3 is CASSNGLADEQYF. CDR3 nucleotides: TGTGCCAGCAGCAACGGACTAGCAGACGAGCAGTACTTC.

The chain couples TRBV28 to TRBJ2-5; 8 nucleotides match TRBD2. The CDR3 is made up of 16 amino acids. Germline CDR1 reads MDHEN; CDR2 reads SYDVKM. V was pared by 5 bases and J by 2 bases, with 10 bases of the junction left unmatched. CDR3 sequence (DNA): TGTGCCAGCAGTCCGTGGGAACTAGCGGAACAAGAGACCCAGTACTTC. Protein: CASSPWELAEQETQYF.

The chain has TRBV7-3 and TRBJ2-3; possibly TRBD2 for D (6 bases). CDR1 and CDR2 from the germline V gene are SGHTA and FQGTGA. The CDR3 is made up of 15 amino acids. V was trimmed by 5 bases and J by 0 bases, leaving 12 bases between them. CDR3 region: CASSNLALSTDTQYF. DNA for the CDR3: TGTGCCAGCAGCAACCTAGCGCTTAGCACAGATACGCAGTATTTT.

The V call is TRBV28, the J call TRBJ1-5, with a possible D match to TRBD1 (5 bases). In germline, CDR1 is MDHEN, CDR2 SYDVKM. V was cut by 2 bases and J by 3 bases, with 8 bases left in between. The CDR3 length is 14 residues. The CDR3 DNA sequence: TGTGCCAGCAGTTTAGCCAGGGTCAATCAGCCCCAGCATTTT. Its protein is CASSLARVNQPQHF. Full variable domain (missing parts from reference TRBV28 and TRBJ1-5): DVKVTQSSRYLVKRTGEKVFLECVQDMDHENMFWYRQDPGLGLRLIYFSYDVKMKEKGDIPEGYSVSREKKERFSLILESASTNQTSMYLCASSLARVNQPQHFGDGTRLSIL.

The CDR3 is CATSRDLEGYYEQYF. DNA for the CDR3: TGTGCCACCAGCAGAGATCTCGAGGGCTACTACGAGCAGTACTTC. J is TRBJ2-7 and V is TRBV15, with a possible D match to TRBD2 (5 bases). The CDR3 length is 15 residues. Deletions cut 0 bases from V and 3 bases from J, with 12 bases between. Germline V lookup: CDR1 LNHNV, CDR2 YYDKDF (reference sequence).

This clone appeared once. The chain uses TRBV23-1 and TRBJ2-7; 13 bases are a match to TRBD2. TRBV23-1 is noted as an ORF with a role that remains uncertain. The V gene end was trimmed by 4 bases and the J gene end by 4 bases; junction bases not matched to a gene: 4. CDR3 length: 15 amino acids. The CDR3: CASSRTSGSGYEQYF. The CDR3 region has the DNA TGCGCCAGCAGTCGGACTAGCGGGAGCGGGTACGAGCAGTACTTC.

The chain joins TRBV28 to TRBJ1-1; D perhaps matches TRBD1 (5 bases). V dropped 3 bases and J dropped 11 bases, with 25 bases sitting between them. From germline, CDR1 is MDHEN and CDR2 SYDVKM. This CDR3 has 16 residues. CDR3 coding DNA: TGTGCCAGCAGTTTGGGGATGAAGGGGTGGGATTTTGGGGCTTTCTTT. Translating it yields CASSLGMKGWDFGAFF.

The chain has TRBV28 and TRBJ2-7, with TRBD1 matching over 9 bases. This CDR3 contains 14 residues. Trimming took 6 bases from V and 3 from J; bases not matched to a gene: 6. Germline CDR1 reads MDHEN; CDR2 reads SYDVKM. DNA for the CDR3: TGTGCCAGCAGCTCCGGGACAGGGATCTACGAGCAGTACTTC. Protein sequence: CASSSGTGIYEQYF.

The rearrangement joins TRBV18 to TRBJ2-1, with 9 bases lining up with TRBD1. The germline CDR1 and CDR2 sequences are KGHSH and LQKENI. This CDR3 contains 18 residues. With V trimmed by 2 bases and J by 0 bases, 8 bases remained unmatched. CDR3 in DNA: TGTGCCAGCTCACCAATAGGGACAGGGCCTAGCTCCTACAATGAGCAGTTCTTC. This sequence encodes CASSPIGTGPSSYNEQFF.

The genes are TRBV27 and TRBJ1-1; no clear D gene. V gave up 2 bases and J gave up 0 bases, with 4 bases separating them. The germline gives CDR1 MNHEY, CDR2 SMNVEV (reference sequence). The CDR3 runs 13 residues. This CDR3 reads CASSLLLNTEAFF. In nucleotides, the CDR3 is TGTGCCAGCAGTTTACTATTGAACACTGAAGCTTTCTTT.

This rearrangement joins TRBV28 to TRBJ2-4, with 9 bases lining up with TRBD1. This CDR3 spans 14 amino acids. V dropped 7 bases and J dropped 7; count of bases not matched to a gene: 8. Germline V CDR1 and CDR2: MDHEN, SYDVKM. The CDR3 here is CASTPGQGGNIQYF. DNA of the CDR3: TGTGCCAGCACACCGGGACAGGGAGGGAACATTCAGTACTTC.

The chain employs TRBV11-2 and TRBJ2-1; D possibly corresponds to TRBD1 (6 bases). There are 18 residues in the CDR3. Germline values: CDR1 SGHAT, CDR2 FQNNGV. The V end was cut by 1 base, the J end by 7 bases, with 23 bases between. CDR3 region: CASSLAAVGRGSGNEQFF. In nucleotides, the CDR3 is TGTGCCAGCAGCTTAGCGGCGGTTGGTAGGGGGTCGGGGAATGAGCAGTTCTTC.

CDR3 DNA: TGTGCCAGCAGTGGACAGTACGAGCAGTACTTC. Its protein product is CASSGQYEQYF. This sequence joins TRBV2 and TRBJ2-7; D is possibly TRBD1 (5 bases). The V end lost 4 bases, the J end lost 4 bases, and 5 bases lay between the germline ends. CDR3 length equals 11 residues. Germline V CDR1 and CDR2: SNHLY, FYNNEI.

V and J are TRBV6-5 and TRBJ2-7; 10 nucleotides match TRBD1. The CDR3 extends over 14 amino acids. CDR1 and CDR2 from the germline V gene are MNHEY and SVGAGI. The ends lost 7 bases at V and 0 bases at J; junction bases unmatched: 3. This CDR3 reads CASIRTGGSYEQYF. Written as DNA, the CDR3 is TGTGCCAGCATCCGGACAGGGGGCTCCTACGAGCAGTACTTC.

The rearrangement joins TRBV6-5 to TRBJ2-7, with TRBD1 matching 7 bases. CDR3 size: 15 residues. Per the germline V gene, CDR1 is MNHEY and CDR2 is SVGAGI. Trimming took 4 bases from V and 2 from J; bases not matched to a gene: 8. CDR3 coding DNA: TGTGCCAGCAGTTCGGCCGGGACAGACACCTACGAGCAGTACTTC. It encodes CASSSAGTDTYEQYF.

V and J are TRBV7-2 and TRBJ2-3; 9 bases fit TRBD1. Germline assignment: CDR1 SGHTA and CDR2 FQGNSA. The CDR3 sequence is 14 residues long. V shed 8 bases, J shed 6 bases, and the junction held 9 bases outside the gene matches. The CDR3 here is CASVTGTGSDTQYF. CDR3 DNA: TGTGCCAGCGTAACGGGGACAGGGTCGGATACGCAGTATTTT.

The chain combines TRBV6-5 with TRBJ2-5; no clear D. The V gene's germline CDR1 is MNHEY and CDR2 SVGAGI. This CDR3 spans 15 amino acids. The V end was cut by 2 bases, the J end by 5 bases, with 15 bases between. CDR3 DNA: TGTGCCAGCAGTTACGGGTTCGCACAGTCGGAGACCCAGTACTTC. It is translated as CASSYGFAQSETQYF.

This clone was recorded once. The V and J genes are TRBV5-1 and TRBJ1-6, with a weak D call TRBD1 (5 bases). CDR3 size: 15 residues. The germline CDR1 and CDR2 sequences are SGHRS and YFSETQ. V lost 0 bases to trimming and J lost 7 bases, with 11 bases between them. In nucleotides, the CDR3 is TGCGCCAGCAGCTTGGGCGGGGCCTCCAATTCACCCCTCCACTTT. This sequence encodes CASSLGGASNSPLHF. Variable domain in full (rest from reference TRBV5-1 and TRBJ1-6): KAGVTQTPRYLIKTRGQQVTLSCSPISGHRSVSWYQQTPGQGLQFLFEYFSETQRNKGNFPGRFSGRQFSNSRSEMNVSTLELGDSALYLCASSLGGASNSPLHFGNGTRLTVT.

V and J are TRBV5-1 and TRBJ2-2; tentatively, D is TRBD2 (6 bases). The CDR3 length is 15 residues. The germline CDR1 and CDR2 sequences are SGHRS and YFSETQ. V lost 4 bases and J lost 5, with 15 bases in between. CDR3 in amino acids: CASSPPGGGTGELFF. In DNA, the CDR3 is TGCGCCAGCAGCCCCCCCGGCGGAGGGACCGGGGAGCTGTTTTTT.

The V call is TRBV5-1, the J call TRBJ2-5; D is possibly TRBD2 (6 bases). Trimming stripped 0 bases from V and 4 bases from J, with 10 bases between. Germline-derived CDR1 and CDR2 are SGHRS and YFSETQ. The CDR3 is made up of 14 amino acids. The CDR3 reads CASSLVGGGETQYF. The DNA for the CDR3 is TGCGCCAGCAGCTTGGTCGGGGGAGGAGAGACCCAGTACTTC. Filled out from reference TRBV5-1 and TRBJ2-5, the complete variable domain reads KAGVTQTPRYLIKTRGQQVTLSCSPISGHRSVSWYQQTPGQGLQFLFEYFSETQRNKGNFPGRFSGRQFSNSRSEMNVSTLELGDSALYLCASSLVGGGETQYFGPGTRLLVL.

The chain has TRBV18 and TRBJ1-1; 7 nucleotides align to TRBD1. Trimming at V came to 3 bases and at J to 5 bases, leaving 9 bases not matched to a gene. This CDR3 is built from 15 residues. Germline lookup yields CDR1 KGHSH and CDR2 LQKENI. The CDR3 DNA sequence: TGTGCCAGCTCACCCCGGTGGCAGGGGGGAACTGAAGCTTTCTTT. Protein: CASSPRWQGGTEAFF.

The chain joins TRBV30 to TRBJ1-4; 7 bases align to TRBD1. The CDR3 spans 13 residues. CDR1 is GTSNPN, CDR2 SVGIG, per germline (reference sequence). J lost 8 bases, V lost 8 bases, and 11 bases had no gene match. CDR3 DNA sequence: TGTGCCGCCCAAGGACAGGCCGGGGAAAAACTGTTTTTT. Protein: CAAQGQAGEKLFF. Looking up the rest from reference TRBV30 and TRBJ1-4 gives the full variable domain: SQTIHQWPATLVQPVGSPLSLECTVEGTSNPNLYWYRQAAGRGLQLLFYSVGIGQISSEVPQNLSASRPQDRQFILSSKKLLLSDSGFYLCAAQGQAGEKLFFGSGTQLSVL.

The CDR3 loop is CASSLQGRDYEQYF. CDR3 in DNA: TGTGCCAGCAGCTTACAGGGCAGGGACTACGAGCAGTACTTC. V gene TRBV9 combines with J gene TRBJ2-7; tentatively, D is TRBD1 (6 bases). Germline V CDR1 and CDR2: SGDLS, YYNGEE. The CDR3 loop spans 14 amino acids. V was clipped by 4 bases and J by 3 bases, with 14 bases between them.

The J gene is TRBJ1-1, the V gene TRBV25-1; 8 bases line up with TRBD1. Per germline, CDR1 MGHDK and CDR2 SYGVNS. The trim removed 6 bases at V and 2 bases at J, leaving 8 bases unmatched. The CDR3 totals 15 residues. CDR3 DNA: TGTGCCAGCAGGAAACAGGGGGGGGAAAACACTGAAGCTTTCTTT. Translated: CASRKQGGENTEAFF.

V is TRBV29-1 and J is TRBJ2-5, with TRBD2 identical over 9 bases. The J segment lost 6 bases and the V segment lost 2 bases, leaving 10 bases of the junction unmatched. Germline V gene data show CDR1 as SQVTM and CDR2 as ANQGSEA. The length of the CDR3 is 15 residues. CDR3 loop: CSVEFGGRASKTQYF. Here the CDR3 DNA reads TGCAGCGTTGAATTCGGCGGGAGGGCCTCTAAGACCCAGTACTTC.

CDR3 DNA sequence: TGTGCCAGCAGCTTCGCTAGCGGACACTCCTACGAGCAGTACTTC. It is translated as CASSFASGHSYEQYF. The genes are TRBV5-4 and TRBJ2-7; TRBD2 aligns across 7 bases. This CDR3 is 15 amino acids long. J gave up 0 bases and V 2 bases, and 5 bases lay outside the gene matches. From germline, CDR1 is SGHNT and CDR2 YYREEE (reference sequence).